These T cell receptor beta chains were read from a single sample in a study of cytomegalovirus exposure and HLA in healthy donors. The table came from immunoSEQ multiplex PCR; TCRdb's copy has only in-frame clones and leaves some out. This sample has about 160,000 clones, with 65% to 85% found just once. The sequenced sample was PBMCs. The receptor set was obtained from a man between 60 and 70 years old in good health and CMV-seronegative. The CDR3 runs from the conserved cysteine through the conserved F or W. Each record gives: V gene, clone size, D gene, J gene, CDR3 protein, CDR3 DNA. A D gene is named only where the DNA matches it firmly. Clone size is shown for a subset of rows, as once, few, many or a class of expanded clone.

TRBV6-6	-	-	TRBJ1-1	CASSTLRDTEAFF	TGTGCCAGCAGTACCCTCAGGGACACTGAAGCTTTCTTT
TRBV5-3	-	-	TRBJ2-5	CARSPRGQAQSVETQYF	TGTGCCAGAAGCCCGCGGGGGCAGGCACAGTCAGTTGAGACCCAGTACTTC
TRBV19	-	-	TRBJ1-1	CASSIQDGLNTEAFF	TGTGCCAGTAGTATCCAAGACGGGTTGAACACTGAAGCTTTCTTT
TRBV4-3	-	TRBD1	TRBJ1-4	CASSSGQDGEKLFF	TGCGCCAGCAGCTCGGGACAGGATGGTGAAAAACTGTTTTTT
TRBV11-3	-	TRBD2	TRBJ2-5	CASSPRTSGTKETQYF	TGTGCCAGCAGCCCCCGTACTAGCGGGACAAAAGAGACCCAGTACTTC
TRBV2	-	-	TRBJ2-7	CASMSAYSSYEQYF	TGTGCCAGCATGTCAGCGTATAGCTCCTACGAGCAGTACTTC
TRBV5-1	-	TRBD1	TRBJ2-7	CASSLSGQTYEQYF	TGCGCCAGCAGCTTATCGGGACAGACCTACGAGCAGTACTTC
TRBV19	-	-	TRBJ1-5	CASRRTGGNQPQHF	TGTGCCAGTAGGCGGACGGGGGGCAATCAGCCCCAGCATTTT
TRBV19	-	TRBD1	TRBJ2-3	CASSLGEGARTDTQYF	TGTGCCAGTAGTTTGGGAGAGGGGGCAAGGACAGATACGCAGTATTTT
TRBV9	-	-	TRBJ1-3	CASSWERTVTGNTIYF	TGTGCCAGCAGCTGGGAGAGGACGGTCACTGGAAACACCATATATTTT
TRBV4-3	-	-	TRBJ1-1	CASSQDRGTEAFF	TGCGCCAGCAGCCAAGATAGGGGCACTGAAGCTTTCTTT
TRBV6-5	-	-	TRBJ1-4	CASSDDRSQEKLFF	TGTGCCAGCAGTGACGACAGGTCCCAGGAAAAACTGTTTTTT
TRBV25-1	-	-	TRBJ2-6	CASSEWGEGGSNVLTF	TGTGCCAGCAGTGAATGGGGCGAAGGTGGGTCCAACGTCCTGACCTTC
TRBV19	-	-	TRBJ1-2	CASSIDLPARNYGYTF	TGTGCCAGTAGTATAGATCTTCCGGCCAGGAACTATGGCTACACCTTC
TRBV29-1	-	TRBD1	TRBJ2-1	CSVEWQGVSDEQFF	TGCAGCGTTGAGTGGCAGGGGGTGAGTGATGAGCAGTTCTTC
TRBV7-9	-	-	TRBJ2-7	CSSSLPQQTGRYGYYEQYF	TGTTCCAGCAGCTTACCCCAACAGACAGGACGATACGGCTACTACGAGCAGTACTTC
TRBV5-1	few	TRBD2	TRBJ2-3	CASSLFAGDADTQYF	TGCGCCAGCAGCTTGTTTGCGGGGGACGCAGATACGCAGTATTTT
TRBV7-9	few	-	TRBJ2-6	CASSSRTVGANVLTF	TGTGCCAGCAGCTCTAGGACAGTTGGGGCCAACGTCCTGACTTTC
TRBV7-9	-	TRBD1	TRBJ1-5	CASSLGQGNQPQHF	TGTGCCAGCAGCTTAGGACAGGGCAACCAGCCCCAGCATTTT
TRBV4-1	-	TRBD2	TRBJ2-7	CASSQGLAGPYEQYF	TGCGCCAGCAGCCAAGGACTAGCGGGACCCTACGAGCAGTACTTC
TRBV4-1	few	-	TRBJ2-7	CASSQEGRISYEQYF	TGCGCCAGCAGCCAAGAAGGGAGGATCTCCTACGAGCAGTACTTC
TRBV28	-	TRBD1	TRBJ1-5	CASSPGQGSNQPQHF	TGTGCCAGCAGCCCCGGACAGGGGAGCAATCAGCCCCAGCATTTT
TRBV7-2	few	TRBD1	TRBJ2-3	CASSSRQGRGYTDTQYF	TGTGCCAGCAGCTCTCGACAGGGCCGAGGATACACAGATACGCAGTATTTT
TRBV19	-	-	TRBJ2-5	CASSIGGSPGETQYF	TGTGCCAGTAGTATAGGAGGGAGTCCTGGTGAGACCCAGTACTTC
TRBV7-2	-	TRBD2	TRBJ2-1	CASSLTSGYYNEQFF	TGTGCCAGCAGCTTGACTAGCGGATACTACAATGAGCAGTTCTTC
TRBV9	-	-	TRBJ2-5	CASSLTTGQETQYF	TGTGCCAGCAGCCTGACCACAGGGCAAGAGACCCAGTACTTC
TRBV2	-	-	TRBJ1-2	CASSGAEEATYGYTF	TGTGCCAGCAGTGGGGCAGAGGAGGCAACCTATGGCTACACCTTC
TRBV7-2	-	TRBD1	TRBJ2-5	CASSTGDRPLEETQYF	TGTGCCAGCAGCACCGGGGACAGGCCCCTCGAGGAGACCCAGTACTTC
TRBV7-2	-	TRBD2	TRBJ2-7	CASSLLAGASYEQYF	TGTGCCAGCAGCTTACTAGCGGGGGCCTCGTACGAGCAGTACTTC
TRBV10-1	-	-	TRBJ2-5	CASSEGTAEETQYF	TGCGCCAGCAGTGAAGGGACTGCCGAAGAGACCCAGTACTTC
TRBV27	-	TRBD2	TRBJ2-7	CASSGAGGVYEQYF	TGTGCCAGCAGTGGGGCGGGGGGCGTGTACGAGCAGTACTTC
TRBV7-2	-	-	TRBJ1-1	CASSFTSGFTNTEAFF	TGTGCCAGCAGCTTCACTTCGGGGTTCACGAACACTGAAGCTTTCTTT
TRBV2	-	-	TRBJ1-5	CASSATGNSNQPQHF	TGTGCCAGCAGCGCCACAGGGAATAGCAATCAGCCCCAGCATTTT
TRBV5-1	-	-	TRBJ2-7	CASSLAREQYF	TGCGCCAGCAGCTTGGCTAGAGAGCAGTACTTC
TRBV7-6	-	TRBD1	TRBJ1-5	CASSLEQGALDQPQHF	TGTGCCAGCAGCCTAGAGCAGGGGGCGCTGGATCAGCCCCAGCATTTT
TRBV9	few	-	TRBJ2-3	CASSVATGTDTQYF	TGTGCCAGCAGCGTAGCTACAGGAACAGATACGCAGTATTTT